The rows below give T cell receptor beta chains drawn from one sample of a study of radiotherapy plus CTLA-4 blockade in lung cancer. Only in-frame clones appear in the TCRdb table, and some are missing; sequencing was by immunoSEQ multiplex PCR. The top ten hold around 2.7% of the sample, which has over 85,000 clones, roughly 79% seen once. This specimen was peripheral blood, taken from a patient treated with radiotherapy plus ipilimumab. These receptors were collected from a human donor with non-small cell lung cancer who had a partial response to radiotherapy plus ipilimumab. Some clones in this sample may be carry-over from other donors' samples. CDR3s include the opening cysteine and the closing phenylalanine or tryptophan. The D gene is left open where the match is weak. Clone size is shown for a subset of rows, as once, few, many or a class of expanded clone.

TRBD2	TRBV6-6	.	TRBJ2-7	TGTGCCAGCGGGACTCCATGGAGCGGGAGTTACGAGCAGTACTTC	CASGTPWSGSYEQYF
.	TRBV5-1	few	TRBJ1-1	TGCGCCAGCAGCTTGTGGTCGGGGAACACTGAAGCTTTCTTT	CASSLWSGNTEAFF
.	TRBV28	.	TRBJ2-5	TGTGCCAGCAGTGACTACAGGGTCAGGGAGACCCAGTACTTC	CASSDYRVRETQYF
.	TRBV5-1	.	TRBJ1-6	TGCGCCAGCAGCCTCATTCCACAGGAAAGCTCCTATAATTCACCCCTCCACTTT	CASSLIPQESSYNSPLHF
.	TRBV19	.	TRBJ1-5	TGTGCCAGTGGACAGACTAGCAATCAGCCCCAGCATTTT	CASGQTSNQPQHF
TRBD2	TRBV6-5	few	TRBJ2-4	TGTGCCAGCAGTTACAGCGGGGGCCCTTCTAGCATTCAGTACTTC	CASSYSGGPSSIQYF
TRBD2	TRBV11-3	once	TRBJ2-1	TGTGCCAGCAGCTTATTTGCGGGAGCGGGCAATGAGCAGTTCTTC	CASSLFAGAGNEQFF
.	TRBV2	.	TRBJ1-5	TGTGCCAGCAGTAGGGGGATGAGCAATCAGCCCCAGCATTTT	CASSRGMSNQPQHF
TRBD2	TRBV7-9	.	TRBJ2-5	TGTGCCAGCAGCTTATGGGGACTACCAAGAGAGACCCAGTACTTC	CASSLWGLPRETQYF
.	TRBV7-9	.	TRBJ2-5	TGTGCCAGCAGTTCGTTGACTGGCCGGGGGACCCAGTACTTC	CASSSLTGRGTQYF
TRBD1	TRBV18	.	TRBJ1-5	TGTGCCAGCTCACCAGGGACAGGTCATAGCAATCAGCCCCAGCATTTT	CASSPGTGHSNQPQHF
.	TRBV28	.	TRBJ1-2	TGTGCCAGCAGTTTAGGGGGACAAGCATTCGGCTACACCTTC	CASSLGGQAFGYTF
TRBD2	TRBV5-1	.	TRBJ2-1	TGCGCCAGCAGCTTGGAGACTAGCGGGGAATACAATGAGCAGTTCTTC	CASSLETSGEYNEQFF
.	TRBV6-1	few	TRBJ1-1	TGTGCCAGCAGGCCATGGCCCAACACTGAAGCTTTCTTT	CASRPWPNTEAFF
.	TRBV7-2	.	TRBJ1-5	TGTGCCAGCAGCCACGGACAGTACCAGCCCCAGCATTTT	CASSHGQYQPQHF
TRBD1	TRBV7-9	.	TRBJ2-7	TGTGCCAGCACCTCAAACAGGGGGTCCTACGAGCAGTACTTC	CASTSNRGSYEQYF
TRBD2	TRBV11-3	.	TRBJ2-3	TGTGCCAGCAGCTCCGAGAGCGGGGGAGATACGCAGTATTTT	CASSSESGGDTQYF
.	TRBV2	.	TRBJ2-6	TGTGCCAGCCACCAGGGGCCCTCTGGGGCCAACGTCCTGACTTTC	CASHQGPSGANVLTF
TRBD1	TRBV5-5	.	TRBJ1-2	TGTGCCAGCAGCACAGGACAGGGAGCTAACTATGGCTACACCTTC	CASSTGQGANYGYTF
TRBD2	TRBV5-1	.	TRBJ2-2	TGCGCCAGCAGCTCGACCCTGGCGGGGGGAGGCACCGGGGAGCTGTTTTTT	CASSSTLAGGGTGELFF
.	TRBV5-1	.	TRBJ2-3	TGCGCCAGCAGCTTGGATCGACAAGCCGATACGCAGTATTTT	CASSLDRQADTQYF
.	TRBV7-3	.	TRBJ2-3	TGTGCCAGCAGCTCCGCCGGGGGTCCGGATACGCAGTATTTT	CASSSAGGPDTQYF
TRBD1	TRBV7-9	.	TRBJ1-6	TGTGCCAGCAGCTCAGGACAGGGAAATTCACCCCTCCACTTT	CASSSGQGNSPLHF
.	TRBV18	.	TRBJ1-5	TGTGCCAGCTCACTTGACAGCCTCAATCAGCCCCAGCATTTT	CASSLDSLNQPQHF
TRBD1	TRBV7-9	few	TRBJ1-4	TGTGCCAGCAGCTCTGACAGGGGGACGGAAAAACTGTTTTTT	CASSSDRGTEKLFF